This T cell receptor (beta chain) was found in a study of cytomegalovirus exposure and HLA in healthy donors. As for this clone: The antigen remains undetermined.

Overall study results and limits: Analysis was performed later, and it showed HLA-associated TCR beta chains to be more clonally expanded than equally common others. As a later analysis revealed, most CMV-associated TCR beta chains appeared HLA-restricted.

PCR involved 60 Vbeta and 13 Jbeta primers. TCRdb's table, derived via immunoSEQ multiplex PCR, lists solely in-frame clones and lacks some. The sample has roughly 49,000 clones; more than 60% are singletons. CDR1 and CDR2 from the germline V gene are MDHEN and SYDVKM. This CDR3 is 14 amino acids long. Trimming removed 2 bases from V and 6 bases from J, with 13 bases in between. Sequences were obtained from PBMCs. This chain uses TRBV28 with TRBJ1-2; unclear D gene. This clonotype was sampled from a middle-aged woman in good health and CMV-seropositive. The CDR3 protein is CASSLPRAADGYTF. The DNA of the CDR3 is TGTGCCAGCAGTTTACCCCGCGCAGCGGATGGCTACACCTTC.